These 28 T cell receptor beta chains came from one sample sequenced in a study of memory CD4+ T cells and cytomegalovirus serostatus (dated by TCRdb to between 2018 and 2020). Single viable CD3+CD4+CD8-CD45RO+ cells were sorted as memory CD4+ T cells on a FACSAria II. The library was made by the immunoSEQ multiplex PCR assay. TCRdb re-hosts the immuneACCESS table, in-frame sequences only. Its copies lack some clones; in the studies checked, an unresolved V gene accounts for under half of them, and the cause for the rest is not known. The sample table holds about 48,000 clones, of which 78% were seen once. The ten largest clonotypes hold about 0.8% of the sample. Sample: memory CD4+ T cells from blood. These receptors came from an adult in good health and CMV-seronegative.

This clone was detected only a few times. The rearrangement uses TRBV5-4 and TRBJ2-1, with TRBD1 matching 7 bases. The ends lost 4 bases at V and 8 bases at J; junction bases unmatched: 12. Germline V gene sequence: CDR1 SGHNT, CDR2 YYREEE (reference sequence). This CDR3 has 15 residues. In DNA, the CDR3 is TGTGCCAGCAGCCCTGGGACAGCACGGCACGATGAGCAGTTCTTC. This encodes CASSPGTARHDEQFF.

The V and J genes are TRBV18 and TRBJ2-6, with D unclear. Germline CDR1 is KGHSH and CDR2 is LQKENI. V was trimmed by 1 base and J by 2 bases, leaving 6 bases between them. This CDR3 has 15 amino acids. The CDR3 DNA is TGTGCCAGCTCACCACTTGGGGCTGGGGCCAACGTCCTGACTTTC. The encoded protein is CASSPLGAGANVLTF.

The chain links TRBV15 to TRBJ1-2; TRBD1 is a possible D gene (5 bases). V was clipped by 1 base and J by 4 bases, with 16 bases between them. The CDR3 loop spans 16 amino acids. From germline, CDR1 is LNHNV and CDR2 YYDKDF (reference sequence). CDR3 coding DNA: TGTGCCACCAGCAGAGCTATCAGGGCAGGGACCTATGGCTACACCTTC. It encodes CATSRAIRAGTYGYTF.

This clone was counted a single time. The chain combines TRBV6-6 with TRBJ2-5, with D perhaps matching TRBD2 (6 bases). The V end lost 0 bases, the J end lost 2 bases, and 7 bases lay between the germline ends. The CDR3 extends over 14 amino acids. Germline V gene lookup returns CDR1 MNHNY and CDR2 SVGAGI (reference sequence). The CDR3 protein is CASSYSGTQETQYF. The CDR3 DNA follows: TGTGCCAGCAGTTACTCGGGGACTCAAGAGACCCAGTACTTC.

The CDR3: CASSEGRRSGANVLTF. The CDR3 coding sequence is TGTGCCAGCAGTGAGGGACGGCGCTCTGGGGCCAACGTCCTGACTTTC. The V call is TRBV27, the J call TRBJ2-6; D is tentatively TRBD1 or TRBD2 (5 bases each). The germline V gene encodes CDR1 MNHEY and CDR2 SMNVEV (reference sequence). The CDR3 is 16 residues long. The V and J ends lost 5 bases and 0 bases respectively, with 11 bases between them.

This CDR3 is CASSPGLAPPWQYF. The CDR3 DNA follows: TGTGCCAGCAGTCCGGGACTAGCTCCCCCCTGGCAGTACTTC. The chain links TRBV2 to TRBJ2-7, with 9 nucleotides matching TRBD2. J was trimmed by 9 bases and V by 5 bases; bases with no gene match: 11. The CDR3 contains 14 residues. Looked up from germline, CDR1 is SNHLY and CDR2 is FYNNEI.

CDR3 sequence reads: CASSSRRDRDTGELFF. DNA of the CDR3: TGTGCCAGCAGTTCACGGAGAGACAGAGACACCGGGGAGCTGTTTTTT. This sequence joins TRBV27 and TRBJ2-2; weak D call: TRBD1 (5 bases). Germline lookup yields CDR1 MNHEY and CDR2 SMNVEV (reference sequence). V lost 4 bases to trimming and J lost 3 bases, with 15 bases between them. The CDR3 is made up of 16 amino acids.

In nucleotides, the CDR3 is TGTGCCAGCAGTTTAGGGGTTGGTCCTCAGAACACTGAAGCTTTCTTT. Translating it yields CASSLGVGPQNTEAFF. The rearrangement links TRBV27 to TRBJ1-1; D remains unclear. The CDR3 is 16 amino acids. CDR1 is MNHEY, CDR2 SMNVEV, per germline (reference sequence). The V end lost 2 bases, the J end lost 1 base, and 14 bases lay between the germline ends.

This chain connects TRBV7-3 to TRBJ1-2; weak D call: TRBD1 (6 bases). V was pared by 2 bases and J by 7 bases, with 14 bases between. The germline V gene has CDR1 SGHTA and CDR2 FQGTGA. This CDR3 comprises 14 residues. CDR3 coding DNA: TGTGCCAGCAGCTTAGATACAGGGTGGACTGGCTACACCTTC. This translates into CASSLDTGWTGYTF. Together with reference TRBV7-3 and TRBJ1-2, the CDR3 gives the full variable domain: GAGVSQTPSNKVTEKGKYVELRCDPISGHTALYWYRQSLGQGPEFLIYFQGTGAADDSGLPNDRFFAVRPEGSVSTLKIQRTERGDSAVYLCASSLDTGWTGYTFGSGTRLTVV.

The gene calls are TRBV5-1 and TRBJ1-1; no firm D call. In germline, CDR1 is SGHRS, CDR2 YFSETQ. Trimming cost V 0 bases and J 3 bases, with 9 bases left between them. This CDR3 contains 14 residues. The CDR3 reads CASSLEGRDTEAFF. The CDR3 nucleotides are TGCGCCAGCAGCTTGGAAGGGCGGGACACTGAAGCTTTCTTT.

This clone was observed a single time. This chain connects TRBV11-2 to TRBJ2-6, with D hard to call. This CDR3 has 15 amino acids. Germline-derived CDR1 and CDR2 are SGHAT and FQNNGV. V was clipped by 5 bases and J by 0 bases, with 8 bases between them. The CDR3: CASSNSYSGANVLTF. The CDR3, as DNA: TGTGCCAGCAGCAACAGCTACTCTGGGGCCAACGTCCTGACTTTC.

The chain recombines TRBV6-1 with TRBJ1-1, with D perhaps matching TRBD1 (5 bases). With 5 bases removed from V and 1 base from J, the gap between germline ends came to 8 bases. The CDR3 totals 13 residues. Germline CDR1 reads MNHNS; CDR2 reads SASEGT. For the CDR3, the DNA is TGTGCCAGCAGTATTCAGGGGAACACTGAAGCTTTCTTT. Translated, it gives CASSIQGNTEAFF.

The chain links TRBV7-2 to TRBJ1-5, with D uncertain. The CDR3 contains 15 residues. V shed 5 bases and J shed 5 bases, with 16 bases lying between them. Germline V gives CDR1 SGHTA, CDR2 FQGNSA. The CDR3 DNA is TGTGCCAGCAGCCCGCGGGCCTCTACGGATCAGCCCCAGCATTTT. It specifies CASSPRASTDQPQHF. The full variable domain, its missing parts supplied by reference TRBV7-2 and TRBJ1-5, is GAGVSQSPSNKVTEKGKDVELRCDPISGHTALYWYRQSLGQGLEFLIYFQGNSAPDKSGLPSDRFSAERTGGSVSTLTIQRTQQEDSAVYLCASSPRASTDQPQHFGDGTRLSIL.

V and J are TRBV2 and TRBJ1-1; D possibly corresponds to TRBD1 (6 bases). Germline V lookup: CDR1 SNHLY, CDR2 FYNNEI. The CDR3 is made up of 12 amino acids. V was cut by 6 bases and J by 11 bases, with 16 bases left in between. CDR3 sequence: CASRPDRGAAFF. DNA of the CDR3: TGTGCCAGCAGACCCGATAGGGGGGCGGCTTTCTTT. Using reference TRBV2 and TRBJ1-1 for the parts outside the CDR3, the full variable domain is EPEVTQTPSHQVTQMGQEVILRCVPISNHLYFYWYRQILGQKVEFLVSFYNNEISEKSEIFDDQFSVERPDGSNFTLKIRSTKLEDSAMYFCASRPDRGAAFFGQGTRLTVV.

The DNA for the CDR3 is TGTGCCAGCAGCTTGAGTCCGGGGGTGAAGGGTTTCTTT. Translating gives CASSLSPGVKGFF. The chain links TRBV5-8 to TRBJ1-1; maybe TRBD1 (5 bases). The CDR3 spans 13 residues. Trimming stripped 1 base from V and 13 bases from J, with 17 bases between. CDR1 and CDR2 from the germline V gene are SGHTS and YDEGEE.

The CDR3 coding sequence is TGTGCCAGCAGCTTAGAAGGGGGTGTTTTCAGCTACACCTTC. This codes for CASSLEGGVFSYTF. This sequence joins TRBV7-9 and TRBJ1-2; tentatively, D is TRBD1 (6 bases). This CDR3 is built from 14 residues. V gave up 1 base and J gave up 9 bases, with 15 bases separating them. Germline-derived CDR1 and CDR2 are SEHNR and FQNEAQ (reference sequence). Looking up the rest from reference TRBV7-9 and TRBJ1-2 gives the full variable domain: DTGVSQNPRHKITKRGQNVTFRCDPISEHNRLYWYRQTLGQGPEFLTYFQNEAQLEKSRLLSDRFSAERPKGSFSTLEIQRTEQGDSAMYLCASSLEGGVFSYTFGSGTRLTVV.

This clone turned up a few times. The chain combines TRBV2 with TRBJ2-3; 10 bases are a match to TRBD1. The CDR3 covers 14 residues. Losses at the gene ends were 4 bases for V and 3 bases for J; bases not matched to a gene: 1. Germline V gene data show CDR1 as SNHLY and CDR2 as FYNNEI. In DNA form, the CDR3 reads TGTGCCAGCAGTGGGACAGGGGGGACAGATACGCAGTATTTT. Translation: CASSGTGGTDTQYF.

The V gene is TRBV29-1, the J gene TRBJ2-5; D is undetermined. The CDR3 spans 12 residues. V shed 4 bases and J shed 1 base, with 7 bases lying between them. CDR1 is SQVTM and CDR2 is ANQGSEA in the germline V gene. The CDR3 here is CSVGPVQETQYF. CDR3 nucleotides: TGCAGCGTTGGGCCAGTCCAAGAGACCCAGTACTTC.

Notes on this clone: At the DNA level, this CDR3 is encoded by other sequences in the same sample as well. This chain links TRBV6-5 with TRBJ1-5, with D possibly matching TRBD1 (6 bases). There are 13 residues in the CDR3. Germline CDR1 reads MNHEY; CDR2 reads SVGAGI. Trimming removed 6 bases from V and 5 bases from J, with 11 bases in between. DNA of the CDR3: TGTGCCAGCAGCAGGTCAGGGGATCAGCCCCAGCATTTT. Its translation: CASSRSGDQPQHF.

In its sample, this clone was seen a few times. V is TRBV7-9 and J is TRBJ2-7; 11 bases are shared with TRBD1. Germline V gene data show CDR1 as SEHNR and CDR2 as FQNEAQ (reference sequence). Trimming cost V 5 bases and J 4 bases; bases outside gene matches: 7. This CDR3 has 15 amino acids. In DNA, the CDR3 is TGTGCCAGCAGCCCACGGACAGGGGGCTTATACGAGCAGTACTTC. Translated: CASSPRTGGLYEQYF.

V is TRBV2 and J is TRBJ1-2, with D hard to call. CDR1 and CDR2 from the germline V gene are SNHLY and FYNNEI. Trimming took 6 bases from V and 4 from J, leaving 9 bases between them. This CDR3 comprises 12 residues. This chain's CDR3 is CASREVLYGYTF. In nucleotides, the CDR3 is TGTGCCAGCAGGGAGGTTCTCTATGGCTACACCTTC.

The chain combines TRBV2 with TRBJ1-1, with TRBD1 as a possible D gene (6 bases). The CDR3 has 14 residues. Germline CDR1 is SNHLY and CDR2 is FYNNEI. V lost 5 bases to trimming and J lost 1 base, with 11 bases between them. CDR3 DNA: TGTGCCAGCAGTTACAGGGCTCAGAACACTGAAGCTTTCTTT. This codes for CASSYRAQNTEAFF.

V usage is TRBV18 and J usage is TRBJ2-7; D may match TRBD1 or TRBD2 (5 bases each). CDR1 KGHSH and CDR2 LQKENI come from the germline V gene. Trimming pared 3 bases from V and 2 bases from J, leaving 11 bases between. The CDR3 is 14 amino acids. CDR3 sequence: CASSPMTGPYEQYF. The CDR3 coding sequence is TGTGCCAGCTCACCGATGACGGGGCCCTACGAGCAGTACTTC.

The chain employs TRBV14 and TRBJ2-7, with unresolved D. V gave up 1 base and J gave up 0 bases, with 10 bases separating them. Germline lookup yields CDR1 SGHDN and CDR2 FVKESK. The CDR3 length is 15 residues. The CDR3 region is CASSQVVGSSYEQYF. Here the CDR3 DNA reads TGTGCCAGCAGCCAAGTCGTTGGCAGCTCCTACGAGCAGTACTTC.

The CDR3, as DNA: TGCAGCGGCCTGACAGAACCTCTTTGGGAGCAGTACTTC. It translates to CSGLTEPLWEQYF. J is TRBJ2-7 and V is TRBV29-1; possible D gene TRBD1, 5 bases. V lost 7 bases and J 7 bases, leaving 20 bases between the germline ends. The CDR3 has 13 amino acids. Germline values: CDR1 SQVTM, CDR2 ANQGSEA.

The chain couples TRBV2 to TRBJ1-4; 8 nucleotides line up with TRBD1. The CDR3 length is 14 residues. Germline trimming cut 6 bases from V and 4 bases from J; bases unmatched to any gene: 4. Per germline, CDR1 SNHLY and CDR2 FYNNEI. The chain's CDR3 is CASRGTGFNEKLFF. The CDR3 bases are TGTGCCAGCAGGGGGACAGGTTTTAATGAAAAACTGTTTTTT.

This clone is a singleton in its sample. V gene TRBV19 combines with J gene TRBJ1-2, with D possibly being TRBD1 (6 bases). Looked up from germline, CDR1 is LNHDA and CDR2 is SQIVND (reference sequence). Trimming took off 7 bases at V and 6 bases at J, with 12 bases between the two ends. This CDR3 has 12 residues. In DNA form, the CDR3 reads TGTGCCAGTAAACAGGGTAGTAATGGCTACACCTTC. This codes for CASKQGSNGYTF.

This clone was seen more than once but under ten times. This chain joins TRBV10-3 and TRBJ2-2, with TRBD2 identical over 10 bases. With 5 bases clipped from V and 3 bases from J, the junction kept 18 bases outside the gene matches. Germline V gene lookup returns CDR1 ENHRY and CDR2 SYGVKD. This CDR3 region has 20 residues. In DNA form, the CDR3 reads TGTGCCATCAGTCGGGTAGGGGCTACTAGCGGGGCTCAAGACACCGGGGAGCTGTTTTTT. This translates into CAISRVGATSGAQDTGELFF.